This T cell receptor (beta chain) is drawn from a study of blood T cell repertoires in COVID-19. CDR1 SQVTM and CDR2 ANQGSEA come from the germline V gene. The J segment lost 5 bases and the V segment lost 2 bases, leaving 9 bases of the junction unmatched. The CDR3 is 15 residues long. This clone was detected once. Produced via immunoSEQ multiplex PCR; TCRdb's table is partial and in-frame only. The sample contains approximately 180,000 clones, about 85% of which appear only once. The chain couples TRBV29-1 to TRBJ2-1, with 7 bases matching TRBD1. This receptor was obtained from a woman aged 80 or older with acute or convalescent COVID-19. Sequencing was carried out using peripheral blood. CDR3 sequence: CSVERPTGFHNEQFF. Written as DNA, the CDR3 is TGCAGCGTTGAACGCCCGACAGGGTTCCACAATGAGCAGTTCTTC.